Shown below are 2 T cell receptor beta chains from a single sample sequenced in a study of radiation and T cells in renal cell carcinoma. Time point described: blood 4 weeks post-SBRT, at nephrectomy. Treatment specified: 15 Gy SBRT to primary tumor, nephrectomy 4 weeks later. Using immunoSEQ multiplex PCR, the repertoire was profiled, and TCRdb retains in-frame clones only, with some absent. This table has tens of thousands of clones, about 82% appearing once. The sequences come from blood, collected from a patient whose treatment included radiotherapy and nephrectomy. These receptors were collected from a man aged 45-65 years with renal cell carcinoma.

The rearrangement links TRBV21-1 to TRBJ1-2; the table gives TRBD1 as D, unverified against the DNA. TRBV21-1 is a pseudogene segment. This CDR3 spans 16 amino acids. The CDR3 DNA is TGTGCCAGCAGCAAACGATATTACAGGGCCGGCTATGGCTACACCTTC. It yields the protein CASSKRYYRAGYGYTF.

The chain links TRBV6-1 to TRBJ2-5, with a tentative D call TRBD2 (6 bases). Trimming removed 2 bases from V and 4 bases from J, with 17 bases in between. Germline CDR1 reads MNHNS; CDR2 reads SASEGT. The CDR3 has 16 amino acids. CDR3 in amino acids: CASSESGRGVPETQYF. The CDR3, as DNA: TGTGCCAGCAGTGAAAGCGGTCGCGGGGTTCCAGAGACCCAGTACTTC.